A single sample gave rise to the 21 T cell receptor beta chains below, sequenced in a study of post-analysis software for immune sequencing data. Notes on the study in general: A handful of TRBV segments were significantly more frequent in patients than in controls. TRBV5-6, TRBV5-1 and TRBV20-1 were among these segments.

The TCR beta cDNA libraries carried unique molecular identifiers. Using its own MiXCR run on the PCR reads, TCRdb lists one record per CDR3 protein. The repertoire has about 560,000 distinct CDR3 sequences, roughly 45% of them found once; the top ten carry around 1.7%. For these TCRs, the target antigens are not known. The sequenced sample consisted of blood. These receptors all stem from a girl between 5 and 17 years old with multiple sclerosis.

The chain carries TRBV6-5 and TRBJ1-1, with 8 bases matching TRBD1. The CDR3 extends over 16 amino acids. V shed 2 bases and J 3 bases; nucleotides not matched to a gene: 8. Germline loops: CDR1 MNHEY, CDR2 SVGAGI. CDR3 residues: CASSYNWQGADTEAFF. CDR3 bases: TGTGCCAGCAGTTACAACTGGCAGGGGGCAGACACTGAAGCTTTCTTT.

V and J are TRBV29-1 and TRBJ2-1; D perhaps matches TRBD2 (5 bases). The V end lost 4 bases, the J end lost 0 bases, and 7 bases lay between the germline ends. CDR1 and CDR2 (germline): SQVTM, ANQGSEA. CDR3 length: 13 residues. The CDR3 protein is CSVGGVSYNEQFF. The DNA of the CDR3 is TGCAGCGTTGGGGGAGTCTCCTACAATGAGCAGTTCTTC.

This clonotype was seen a handful of times. The chain couples TRBV7-9 to TRBJ2-1, with D unresolved. V was clipped by 1 base and J by 5 bases, with 18 bases between them. Germline CDR1 SEHNR, CDR2 FQNEAQ (reference sequence). The CDR3 runs to 17 residues. The CDR3 protein is CASSLESTARPHNEQFF. In DNA, the CDR3 is TGTGCCAGCAGCTTAGAAAGTACGGCCCGTCCCCACAATGAGCAGTTCTTC.

The V and J genes are TRBV3-1 and TRBJ2-1; 13 bases fit TRBD2. From germline, CDR1 is LGHDT and CDR2 YNNKEL (reference sequence). This CDR3 is 16 amino acids long. V trimming: 0 bases; J trimming: 12 bases; junction bases outside the gene matches: 8. For the CDR3, the DNA is TGTGCCAGCAGCCAAGAGGGAGGACTAGCGGGAGATGTGCAGTTCTTC. Translated, it gives CASSQEGGLAGDVQFF.

This clonotype was counted only a few times. The chain uses TRBV6-5 and TRBJ2-3; D uncertain. Germline CDR1 and CDR2: MNHEY and SVGAGI. This CDR3 is built from 15 residues. Trimming pared 10 bases from V and 0 bases from J, leaving 17 bases between. The chain's CDR3 is CATLRALSSTDTQYF. The CDR3, as DNA: TGTGCCACCCTGCGTGCCCTTTCTAGCACAGATACGCAGTATTTT.

V is TRBV21-1 and J is TRBJ2-2; the tabulated D call, TRBD1, remains unverified against the DNA. TRBV21-1 is annotated as a pseudogene. The CDR3 is 16 residues long. The CDR3 region is CASSKQGATRDGELFF. The CDR3 DNA reads as TGTGCCAGCAGCAAACAGGGGGCCACCAGGGACGGGGAGCTGTTTTTT.

This chain connects TRBV20-1 to TRBJ2-1; 9 positions match TRBD2. The germline V gene encodes CDR1 DFQATT and CDR2 SNEGSKA (reference sequence). V lost 3 bases to trimming and J lost 7 bases; unmatched junction nucleotides: 7. This CDR3 contains 14 residues. CDR3 loop: CSARASGGRNEQFF. DNA of the CDR3: TGCAGTGCTAGGGCCAGCGGGGGGAGGAATGAGCAGTTCTTC.

The V call is TRBV5-6, the J call TRBJ2-5, with a possible D match to TRBD1 (6 bases). With the DNA end fitting TRBJ2-4 better, the J assignment may be wrong. Germline CDR1 reads SGHDT; CDR2 reads YYEEEE. There are 13 residues in the CDR3. The CDR3: CASSLQGFDIQYF. Written as DNA, the CDR3 is TGTGCCAGCAGCCTACAGGGTTTTGACATTCAGTACTTC.

The V and J genes are TRBV20-1 and TRBJ1-5; D may be TRBD1 (5 bases). The CDR3 is 14 amino acids. The V end lost 0 bases, the J end lost 6 bases, and 12 bases lay between the germline ends. Per germline, CDR1 DFQATT and CDR2 SNEGSKA (reference sequence). CDR3 sequence: CSARDRGGAQPQHF. CDR3 in DNA: TGCAGTGCTAGAGATCGTGGGGGAGCTCAGCCCCAGCATTTT.

This rearrangement joins TRBV4-1 to TRBJ2-7; D tentatively fits TRBD1 or TRBD2 (6 bases each). The V gene's germline CDR1 is MGHRA and CDR2 YSYEKL. The CDR3 spans 13 residues. Trimming pared 7 bases from V and 4 bases from J, leaving 14 bases between. As DNA, the CDR3 is TGCGCCAGCAACCATCAAGGGGGGTACGAGCAGTACTTC. Translating gives CASNHQGGYEQYF.

The rearrangement joins TRBV5-1 to TRBJ2-5; a weak D match, TRBD2 (6 bases). CDR3 length: 16 amino acids. Trimming stripped 0 bases from V and 5 bases from J, with 17 bases between. Germline V gene sequence: CDR1 SGHRS, CDR2 YFSETQ. This CDR3 reads CASSLDARRGPETQYF. In DNA, the CDR3 is TGCGCCAGCAGCTTGGATGCCCGGAGGGGCCCGGAGACCCAGTACTTC.

Here the CDR3 DNA reads TGTGCCAGCATCCTTATCCCCCACATGAACACTGAAGCTTTCTTT. It specifies CASILIPHMNTEAFF. The chain combines TRBV7-2 with TRBJ1-1; D remains unclear. V was shortened by 7 bases and J by 0 bases, with 15 bases between the two germline ends. Germline values: CDR1 SGHTA, CDR2 FQGNSA. The CDR3 totals 15 residues.

The genes are TRBV5-1 and TRBJ1-4; 9 nucleotides agree with TRBD1. J gave up 8 bases and V 7 bases, and 9 bases lay outside the gene matches. This CDR3 spans 14 amino acids. Germline CDR1 and CDR2: SGHRS and YFSETQ. The CDR3 DNA follows: TGCGCCAGCGGACTACAGGGGGCAGAGGAAAAACTGTTTTTT. It encodes CASGLQGAEEKLFF.

The chain has TRBV20-1 and TRBJ1-4; 8 bases are a match to TRBD1. With 3 bases clipped from V and 5 bases from J, the junction kept 5 bases outside the gene matches. Germline assignment: CDR1 DFQATT and CDR2 SNEGSKA (reference sequence). This CDR3 contains 14 residues. CDR3 sequence reads: CSARVTGGNEKLFF. CDR3 bases: TGCAGTGCTAGGGTTACAGGGGGAAATGAAAAACTGTTTTTT.

This clonotype was found a few times. CDR3 amino acids: CASSFEGNIQYF. DNA for the CDR3: TGTGCCAGCAGCTTTGAGGGAAACATTCAGTACTTC. V usage is TRBV7-9 and J usage is TRBJ2-7; D is perhaps TRBD2 (5 bases). TRBJ2-4 explains the end of the DNA better; the J call may be wrong. This CDR3 has 12 amino acids. Germline V lookup: CDR1 SEHNR, CDR2 FQNEAQ (reference sequence).

This chain uses TRBV6-5 with TRBJ2-1, with 8 bases lining up with TRBD1. J was trimmed by 7 bases and V by 3 bases; bases with no gene match: 11. Germline assignment: CDR1 MNHEY and CDR2 SVGAGI. This CDR3 comprises 16 residues. The chain's CDR3 is CASSYLPGQAKNEQFF. In DNA form, the CDR3 reads TGTGCCAGCAGTTATCTTCCGGGACAGGCCAAAAATGAGCAGTTCTTC.

This chain uses TRBV5-8 with TRBJ2-7; 10 positions match TRBD2. The germline V gene has CDR1 SGHTS and CDR2 YDEGEE. The CDR3 consists of 17 residues. Trimming took 1 base from V and 1 from J; bases not matched to a gene: 8. The CDR3 DNA follows: TGTGCCAGCAGCTTGTTCCTAGCGGGGGAATGGTCCTACGAGCAGTACTTC. Translation: CASSLFLAGEWSYEQYF.

The chain's CDR3 is CASSPRLLNYGYTF. The DNA of the CDR3 is TGTGCCAGCAGCCCCAGACTACTCAACTATGGCTACACCTTC. This chain connects TRBV3-1 to TRBJ1-2; D is ambiguous. The CDR3 length is 14 residues. Trimming stripped 4 bases from V and 2 bases from J, with 11 bases between. Germline values: CDR1 LGHDT, CDR2 YNNKEL (reference sequence). Variable domain in full (rest from reference TRBV3-1 and TRBJ1-2): DTAVSQTPKYLVTQMGNDKSIKCEQNLGHDTMYWYKQDSKKFLKIMFSYNNKELIINETVPNRFSPKSPDKAHLNLHINSLELGDSAVYFCASSPRLLNYGYTFGSGTRLTVV.

The chain is built from TRBV9 and TRBJ2-5; 9 bases are shared with TRBD1. There are 15 residues in the CDR3. The V gene's germline CDR1 is SGDLS and CDR2 YYNGEE. J was trimmed by 2 bases and V by 0 bases; bases with no gene match: 2. CDR3 amino acids: CASSVDRGLQETQYF. DNA of the CDR3: TGTGCCAGCAGCGTAGACAGGGGGCTTCAAGAGACCCAGTACTTC.

V usage is TRBV6-1 and J usage is TRBJ2-1; TRBD1 or TRBD2 may be the D gene (6 bases each). There are 15 residues in the CDR3. Germline V gives CDR1 MNHNS, CDR2 SASEGT. The V gene lost 6 bases and the J gene lost 4 bases, with 16 bases spanning the gap. CDR3 in amino acids: CASRLQGGIYNEQFF. CDR3 DNA sequence: TGTGCCAGCAGATTACAAGGGGGGATATACAATGAGCAGTTCTTC.

The sample holds many counts of this clonotype. The chain joins TRBV7-2 to TRBJ2-3; TRBD2 agrees at 13 bases. Germline CDR1 is SGHTA and CDR2 is FQGNSA. The CDR3 is 15 residues long. The V gene end was trimmed by 4 bases and the J gene end by 4 bases; junction bases not matched to a gene: 2. The CDR3 bases are TGTGCCAGCAGCTCCGGACTAGCGGGAGCAGATACGCAGTATTTT. It yields the protein CASSSGLAGADTQYF. Full variable domain (outside the CDR3, taken from reference TRBV7-2 and TRBJ2-3): GAGVSQSPSNKVTEKGKDVELRCDPISGHTALYWYRQSLGQGLEFLIYFQGNSAPDKSGLPSDRFSAERTGGSVSTLTIQRTQQEDSAVYLCASSSGLAGADTQYFGPGTRLTVL.